This is a list of T cell receptor beta chains from one sample in a study of metastatic and nonmetastatic thyroid tumors. Using MiXCR, TCRdb reanalyzed the PCR reads. The sample has about 21,000 clones, about 25% seen once. The specimen was blood. Receptors originate from a female donor with papillary thyroid cancer or a benign thyroid nodule (not recorded which). Some clones in this sample may be carry-over from other donors' samples. Each CDR3 is given with its conserved first and last residue. Fields, in order: V gene, J gene, clone size, D gene, CDR3 protein, CDR3 DNA. D genes are given only for firm matches. For some rows the clone size is stated as once, few or many, or as a class when expanded; others skip it.

v_gene: TRBV20-1
j_gene: TRBJ2-7
abundance: once
d_gene: TRBD2
CDR3aa: CSASTSGRGYEQYF
CDR3nt: TGCAGTGCTAGTACTAGCGGGAGGGGGTACGAGCAGTACTTC

v_gene: TRBV13
j_gene: TRBJ2-1
abundance: medium-sized
d_gene: -
CDR3aa: CASSLEREQFF
CDR3nt: TGTGCCAGCAGCTTAGAGCGTGAGCAGTTCTTC

v_gene: TRBV6-1
j_gene: TRBJ2-3
abundance: -
d_gene: TRBD1
CDR3aa: CASSLGGAKDTQYF
CDR3nt: TGTGCCAGCAGTCTAGGGGGCGCGAAAGATACGCAGTATTTT

v_gene: TRBV20-1
j_gene: TRBJ1-1
abundance: -
d_gene: -
CDR3aa: CSADRGRTTEAFF
CDR3nt: TGCAGTGCTGACCGGGGACGGACCACTGAAGCTTTCTTT

v_gene: TRBV6-1
j_gene: TRBJ2-2
abundance: -
d_gene: -
CDR3aa: CASNRTTWRTGELFF
CDR3nt: TGTGCCAGCAACCGGACTACATGGCGGACCGGGGAGCTGTTTTTT